This TCR beta chain was retrieved from a study of cytomegalovirus exposure and HLA in healthy donors. The donors formed part of the approximately 130-subject validation cohort, distinct from the roughly 630-subject first cohort. Trimming pared 0 bases from V and 1 base from J, leaving 14 bases between. The CDR3 contains 17 residues. Germline V lookup: CDR1 MNHEY, CDR2 SMNVEV (reference sequence). Method: immunoSEQ multiplex PCR; TCRdb's copy keeps in-frame clones and lacks some. This sample has about 110,000 clones; approximately 85% occur once, and the top ten carry around 3%. The chain couples TRBV27 to TRBJ2-3, with a possible D match to TRBD2 (6 bases). Source material: PBMCs. This clonotype was obtained from a woman younger than 30 in good health and CMV-seronegative. The CDR3 region is CASSLSRGGVRTDTQYF. The CDR3 DNA reads as TGTGCCAGCAGTTTATCCAGAGGCGGGGTCCGCACAGATACGCAGTATTTT.